This T cell receptor (beta chain) was sequenced in a study of cytomegalovirus exposure and HLA in healthy donors. The PCR employed 60 Vbeta primers together with 13 Jbeta primers. Repertoires were generated with immunoSEQ multiplex PCR, while TCRdb's copy carries only in-frame clones and drops some. This repertoire shows around 150,000 clones, roughly 85% found once; its top ten account for 1.5% to 2%. Germline values: CDR1 SNHLY, CDR2 FYNNEI. This CDR3 has 14 residues. Trimming cost V 6 bases and J 3 bases; bases outside gene matches: 7. This TCR was recovered from a woman under 40 in good health and CMV-seronegative. The V and J genes are TRBV2 and TRBJ2-5, with 7 bases aligning to TRBD2. The sample taken for sequencing was PBMCs. The CDR3 nucleotides are TGTGCCAGCAGACATACGGGACTAAAAGAGACCCAGTACTTC. It codes for CASRHTGLKETQYF. Supplemented by reference TRBV2 and TRBJ2-5, the full variable domain reads EPEVTQTPSHQVTQMGQEVILRCVPISNHLYFYWYRQILGQKVEFLVSFYNNEISEKSEIFDDQFSVERPDGSNFTLKIRSTKLEDSAMYFCASRHTGLKETQYFGPGTRLLVL.